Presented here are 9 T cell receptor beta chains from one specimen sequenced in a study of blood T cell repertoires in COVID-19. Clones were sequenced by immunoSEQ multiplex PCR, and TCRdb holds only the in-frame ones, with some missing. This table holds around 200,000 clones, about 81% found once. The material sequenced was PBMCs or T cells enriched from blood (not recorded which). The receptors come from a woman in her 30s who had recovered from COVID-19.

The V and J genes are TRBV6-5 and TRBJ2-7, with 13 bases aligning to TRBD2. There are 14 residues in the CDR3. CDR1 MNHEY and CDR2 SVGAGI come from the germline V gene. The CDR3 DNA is TGTTGTACCGGGACTAGCGGGATAGTTGGCGAGCAGTACTTC. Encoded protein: CCTGTSGIVGEQYF.

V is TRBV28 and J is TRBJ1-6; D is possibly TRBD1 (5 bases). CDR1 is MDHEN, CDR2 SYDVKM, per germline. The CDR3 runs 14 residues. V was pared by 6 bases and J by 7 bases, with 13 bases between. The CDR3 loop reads CASRVQTVNSPLHF. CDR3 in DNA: TGTGCCAGCAGGGTGCAGACAGTCAATTCACCCCTCCACTTT.

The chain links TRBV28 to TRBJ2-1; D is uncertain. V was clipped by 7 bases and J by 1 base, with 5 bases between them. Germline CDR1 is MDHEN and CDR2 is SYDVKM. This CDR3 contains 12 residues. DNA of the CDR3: TGTGCCAGCACTAGTTCCTACAATGAGCAGTTCTTC. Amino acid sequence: CASTSSYNEQFF.

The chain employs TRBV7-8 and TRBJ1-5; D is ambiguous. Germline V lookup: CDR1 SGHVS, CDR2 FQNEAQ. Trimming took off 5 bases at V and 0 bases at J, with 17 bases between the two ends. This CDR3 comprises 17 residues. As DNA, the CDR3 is TGTGCCAGCAGCCCCGGAGGGAGGGTCTATAGCAATCAGCCCCAGCATTTT. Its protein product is CASSPGGRVYSNQPQHF.

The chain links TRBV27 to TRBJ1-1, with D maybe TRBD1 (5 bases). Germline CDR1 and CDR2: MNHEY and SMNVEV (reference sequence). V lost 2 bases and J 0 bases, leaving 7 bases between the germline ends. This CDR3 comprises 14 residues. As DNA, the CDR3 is TGTGCCAGCAGTTTACGGGGGGTGAACACTGAAGCTTTCTTT. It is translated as CASSLRGVNTEAFF.

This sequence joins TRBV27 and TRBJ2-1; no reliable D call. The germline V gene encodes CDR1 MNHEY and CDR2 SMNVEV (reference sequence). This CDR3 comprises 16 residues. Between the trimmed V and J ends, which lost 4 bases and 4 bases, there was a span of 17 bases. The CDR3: CASSSQRRLPYNEQFF. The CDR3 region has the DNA TGTGCCAGCAGTTCCCAAAGGCGGCTACCTTACAATGAGCAGTTCTTC.

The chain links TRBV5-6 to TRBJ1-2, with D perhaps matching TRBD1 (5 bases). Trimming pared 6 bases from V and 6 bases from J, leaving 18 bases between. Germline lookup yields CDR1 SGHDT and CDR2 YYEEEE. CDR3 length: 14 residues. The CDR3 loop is CASTPWGRANGYTF. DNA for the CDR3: TGTGCCAGCACCCCGTGGGGCAGGGCTAATGGCTACACCTTC.

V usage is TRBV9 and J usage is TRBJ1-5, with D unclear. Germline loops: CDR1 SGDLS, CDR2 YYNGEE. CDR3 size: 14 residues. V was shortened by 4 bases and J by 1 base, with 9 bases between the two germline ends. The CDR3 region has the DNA TGTGCCAGCAGCCAGGAAGGAAGCAATCAGCCCCAGCATTTT. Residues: CASSQEGSNQPQHF.

The CDR3 bases are TGTGCCAGCAGCCGGGGGGCTAATGAAAAACTGTTTTTT. Translation: CASSRGANEKLFF. The chain recombines TRBV14 with TRBJ1-4; weak D call: TRBD1 (5 bases). Per germline, CDR1 SGHDN and CDR2 FVKESK. The CDR3 has 13 residues. The V end lost 4 bases, the J end lost 3 bases, and 6 bases lay between the germline ends.